A selection of T cell receptor beta chains follows, all from one sample in a study of cytomegalovirus exposure and HLA in healthy donors. Here immunoSEQ multiplex PCR was the method, and the copy in TCRdb shows in-frame clones only, minus some. The sample records some 190,000 clones, roughly nine tenths being singletons. Sequencing was carried out using PBMCs. These receptor sequences come from a boy between 2 and 10 years old in good health and CMV-seronegative. Both conserved end residues are part of each CDR3. The D gene is left open where the match is weak. Some rows mark clone size as missing; the rest say once, few, many or name a class of expanded clone.

V	size	J	D	length	DNA	CDR3
TRBV11-2	-	TRBJ1-1	-	12	TGTGCCAGCAGCTTAGGAGGGATAGGAGCTTTCTTT	CASSLGGIGAFF
TRBV7-3	once	TRBJ1-1	TRBD1	13	TGTGCCAGCACCATCACAGGGGGCACTGAAGCTTTCTTT	CASTITGGTEAFF
TRBV7-9	once	TRBJ2-1	TRBD2	17	TGTGCCAGCATCGATCTAATAACTAGCGTGACACCCAATGAGCAGTTCTTC	CASIDLITSVTPNEQFF
TRBV6-5	-	TRBJ2-5	-	11	TGTGCCAGCACCAACGGGGAGACCCAGTACTTC	CASTNGETQYF
TRBV2	-	TRBJ2-7	TRBD2	16	TGTGCCAGCCAAGCGACTAGCGGGGGGCAGTCCTACGAGCAGTACTTC	CASQATSGGQSYEQYF
TRBV11-2	-	TRBJ2-3	TRBD2	16	TGTGCCAGCAGCTTAGCCGGGAGGTCTGTCACAGATACGCAGTATTTT	CASSLAGRSVTDTQYF
TRBV9	-	TRBJ2-1	TRBD1	16	TGTGCCAGCAGCGGTATCGGGACAGCTACCTCCAATGAGCAGTTCTTC	CASSGIGTATSNEQFF
TRBV2	once	TRBJ1-2	-	15	TGTGCCAGCAGCGCGGTGAAGGGGTTCGGGTATGGCTACACCTTC	CASSAVKGFGYGYTF
TRBV7-3	-	TRBJ2-5	-	13	TGTGCCAGCAGTTTACCCAGTCAAGAGACCCAGTACTTC	CASSLPSQETQYF
TRBV5-6	few	TRBJ2-1	TRBD1	15	TGTGCCAGCAGCTTGATGACAGGGGGCGGATATGAGCAGTTCTTC	CASSLMTGGGYEQFF
TRBV7-3	-	TRBJ1-2	-	12	TGTGCCAGCAGCTCCCAGGGCCGCGGCTACACCTTC	CASSSQGRGYTF
TRBV5-1	once	TRBJ2-3	TRBD2	17	TGCGCCAGCAGCTTAGGACTAGCGGGAGTGGGCACAGATACGCAGTATTTT	CASSLGLAGVGTDTQYF
TRBV6-1	-	TRBJ1-2	-	16	TGTGCCAGCAGTGACAGGGACACCCGGTTCGGCTATGGCTACACCTTC	CASSDRDTRFGYGYTF
TRBV19	-	TRBJ1-2	TRBD1	15	TGTGCCAGTAGTATCTTTCGCAGGGGGGCCTATGGCTACACCTTC	CASSIFRRGAYGYTF
TRBV5-6	-	TRBJ1-1	-	17	TGTGCCAGCAGCTTGGTGCGGGGGATCCGCATGAACACTGAAGCTTTCTTT	CASSLVRGIRMNTEAFF
TRBV18	-	TRBJ2-5	-	14	TGTGCCAGCTCACCACCGGGGGCGGAAGAGACCCAGTACTTC	CASSPPGAEETQYF
TRBV6-1	-	TRBJ2-3	TRBD1	15	TGTGCCAGCAGCTGGACAGGAAAAAGCACAGATACGCAGTATTTT	CASSWTGKSTDTQYF
TRBV4-1	once	TRBJ2-4	-	14	TGCGCCAGCAGCCAAGATGCCCAGGGAAACATTCAGTACTTC	CASSQDAQGNIQYF
TRBV29-1	-	TRBJ2-3	-	12	TGCAGCGTTGTCGGGGGCACAGATACGCAGTATTTT	CSVVGGTDTQYF
TRBV20-1	-	TRBJ2-2	-	11	TGCAGTGCTAGGAGGACCGGGGAGCTGTTTTTT	CSARRTGELFF
TRBV29-1	-	TRBJ2-2	TRBD1	16	TGCAGCGTAGCCAAAATAGGACAGGCGGACGACGGGGAGCTGTTTTTT	CSVAKIGQADDGELFF
TRBV28	once	TRBJ1-5	TRBD1	17	TGTGCCAGCAGTTTAAAGGGGGCGGGGGGCGGCAATCAGCCCCAGCATTTT	CASSLKGAGGGNQPQHF
TRBV7-6	-	TRBJ2-7	-	17	TGTGCCAGCAGCTTATTTTCGGCGGAGAAGAGCTCCTACGAGCAGTACTTC	CASSLFSAEKSSYEQYF
TRBV6-1	once	TRBJ1-2	-	15	TGTGCCAGCCTTGGGAACAGAGGGTCTGGCTATGGCTACACCTTC	CASLGNRGSGYGYTF
TRBV2	-	TRBJ2-7	-	17	TGTGCCAGCAGGGAAGATATAGACAGGACCAATTCCTACGAGCAGTACTTC	CASREDIDRTNSYEQYF
TRBV5-6	-	TRBJ1-1	TRBD1	15	TGTGCCAGCAGCTTGGCCCCGGGACAGGGGTATGAAGCTTTCTTT	CASSLAPGQGYEAFF
TRBV5-4	-	TRBJ2-5	TRBD2	18	TGTGCCAGCAGCTTGGTTTCTAGCGGGAGGGTTAGCTTAGAGACCCAGTACTTC	CASSLVSSGRVSLETQYF
TRBV4-2	-	TRBJ2-7	TRBD1	16	TGTGCCAGCAGCCAAGAGGTGGCGACAGGGTACTACGAGCAGTACTTC	CASSQEVATGYYEQYF
TRBV7-9	-	TRBJ2-5	-	14	TGTGCCAGCAGCTTAGCAGGGACTCAAGAGACCCAGTACTTC	CASSLAGTQETQYF
TRBV20-1	once	TRBJ1-2	-	10	TGCAGTGCCATACAATATGGCTACACCTTC	CSAIQYGYTF
TRBV11-3	-	TRBJ2-1	TRBD1	15	TGTGCCAGCAGCCCCACTCAGCAGGGGGCCCATGAGCAGTTCTTC	CASSPTQQGAHEQFF
TRBV10-3	-	TRBJ2-3	TRBD2	16	TGTGCCATCAGGGAAGGTGGTGGGCGGGGGACAGATACGCAGTATTTT	CAIREGGGRGTDTQYF
TRBV19	-	TRBJ1-1	-	16	TGTGCCAGTAGTATCACTCGCGGACTTCGGAACACTGAAGCTTTCTTT	CASSITRGLRNTEAFF
TRBV27	-	TRBJ2-7	TRBD1	14	TGTGCCAGCGGGTTACAGGGGGCCCACTACGAGCAGTACTTC	CASGLQGAHYEQYF
TRBV7-3	few	TRBJ2-7	-	15	TGTGCCAGCAGCTTATTTCTGGGGGCGTCCTACGAGCAGTACTTC	CASSLFLGASYEQYF